The 6 T cell receptor beta chains below come from one sample, sequenced in a study of molecular identifiers for immune sequencing clone quantification. TCRdb redid the calling of the PCR reads with MiXCR, one entry per CDR3 protein. The table has 460,000 or so distinct CDR3 sequences, 25% seen once. The sequenced sample consisted of naive CD8+ T cells from blood, with Jurkat cell RNA spiked in. Sample subset: FACS-sorted CD8+CD4-CCR7+CD45RA+ naive T cells. These receptor sequences come from a human donor in good health. Some libraries in this study had Jurkat cell RNA spiked in.

This clonotype came up a few times. This chain joins TRBV20-1 and TRBJ1-3; D unresolved. Germline V lookup: CDR1 DFQATT, CDR2 SNEGSKA (reference sequence). V lost 3 bases and J 4 bases, leaving 13 bases between the germline ends. The CDR3 is 14 residues long. CDR3 loop: CSASPLGGGNTIYF. CDR3 DNA sequence: TGCAGTGCTAGCCCCCTCGGCGGCGGAAACACCATATATTTT.

In its sample, this clonotype was seen many times. The chain is built from TRBV6-2 or TRBV6-3 and TRBJ2-2; no definite D call. CDR3 length: 12 residues. The V end lost 7 bases, the J end lost 5 bases, and 8 bases lay between the germline ends. Germline-derived CDR1 and CDR2 are MNHEY and SVGEGT. In DNA, the CDR3 is TGTGCCAGCATTTCCCGGACCGGGGAGCTGTTTTTT. Translation: CASISRTGELFF.

This clonotype was recorded at least ten times. CDR3 amino acids: CATGTGDNYGYTF. The CDR3 DNA follows: TGTGCCACTGGGACAGGGGATAACTATGGCTACACCTTC. The V call is TRBV13, the J call TRBJ1-2; TRBD1 matches at 10 bases. The CDR3 has 13 amino acids. The germline CDR1 and CDR2 sequences are PRHDT and FYEKMQ (reference sequence). After removal of 10 bases from V and 1 base from J, the junction contained 3 bases not matched to a gene.

In its sample, this clonotype was seen many times. The chain combines TRBV14 with TRBJ2-3; D perhaps matches TRBD1 (5 bases). The V and J ends lost 0 bases and 6 bases respectively, with 16 bases between them. CDR3 size: 16 residues. Germline loops: CDR1 SGHDN, CDR2 FVKESK. The CDR3 is CASSQEGTGHWDTQYF. The CDR3 nucleotides are TGTGCCAGCAGCCAAGAAGGTACAGGCCACTGGGATACGCAGTATTTT.

As concerns this clonotype: An end of the junction differs from the germline gene, which may be a read error. The rearrangement joins TRBV7-2 to TRBJ1-6, with D uncertain. This CDR3 spans 15 amino acids. The germline gives CDR1 SGHTA, CDR2 FQGNSA. CDR3 region: CASRLGWGVNSPLHF. The CDR3 coding sequence is TGTGCCAGCCGCTTGGGGTGGGGAGTTAATTCACCCCTCCACTTT.

V gene TRBV12-3 or TRBV12-4 combines with J gene TRBJ2-3; 13 nucleotides match TRBD2. The CDR3 contains 14 residues. V trimming: 6 bases; J trimming: 3 bases; junction bases outside the gene matches: 0. CDR3 DNA: TGTGCCAGCAGACTAGCGGGGGGGACAGATACGCAGTATTTT. Residues: CASRLAGGTDTQYF.